This T cell receptor (beta chain) was sequenced in a study of shared clonotypes between healthy human individuals. General observations from the study: Though the depth was large, rarefaction showed that sorted-subset sequencing was incomplete.

A word on this clone: What it binds is unknown.

This table comes from immunoSEQ multiplex PCR, and its TCRdb copy is limited to in-frame clones, with some not included. The repertoire includes millions of clones, 95% of them detected once, and 0.1% to 0.15% sits in the top ten. Sequenced: naive CD4+ T cells sorted from blood. Described subset: CD45RA+ positively selected. This TCR came from a man younger than 30 in good health.

The CDR3 loop reads CASSEIRQPFEAFF. The CDR3 region has the DNA TGTGCCAGCAGTGAGATAAGGCAGCCCTTTGAAGCTTTCTTT. The chain uses TRBV6-1 and TRBJ1-1; D gene uncertain. Germline CDR1 is MNHNS and CDR2 is SASEGT. The germline V and J ends were trimmed by 3 bases and 7 bases, with 15 bases remaining between them. There are 14 residues in the CDR3.